Included here is one T cell receptor beta chain sequence, with context. This sample was taken from a study of control samples from healthy donors and cancer patients. Assay used: immunoSEQ multiplex PCR; TCRdb lists only in-frame clones, some missing. The sample has 110,000 or so clones, almost 85% seen once. CDR3 length equals 14 residues. CDR1 is MDHEN, CDR2 SYDVKM, per germline. Trimming stripped 5 bases from V and 4 bases from J, with 14 bases between. This sequence was found in a man younger than 35 in good health. The genes are TRBV28 and TRBJ1-2; D ambiguous. Material for sequencing was blood. The CDR3 DNA reads as TGTGCCAGCAGTCCCACCGTAGGTTCCTATGGCTACACCTTC. Translated, it gives CASSPTVGSYGYTF.